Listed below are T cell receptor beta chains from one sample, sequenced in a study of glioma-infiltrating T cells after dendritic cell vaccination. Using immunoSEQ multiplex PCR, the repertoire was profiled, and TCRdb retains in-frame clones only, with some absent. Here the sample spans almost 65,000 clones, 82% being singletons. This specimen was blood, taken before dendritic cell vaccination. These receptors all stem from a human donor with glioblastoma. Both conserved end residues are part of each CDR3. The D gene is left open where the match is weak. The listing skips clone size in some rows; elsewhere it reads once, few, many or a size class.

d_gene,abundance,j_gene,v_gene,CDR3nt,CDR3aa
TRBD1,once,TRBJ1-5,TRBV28,TGTGCCAGCAGTTTGAAGGGACAGGGGGCCGGTCAGCCCCAGCATTTT,CASSLKGQGAGQPQHF
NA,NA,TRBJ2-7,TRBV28,TGTGCCAGCAGTTCTGGCAGCTCCTACGAGCAGTACTTC,CASSSGSSYEQYF
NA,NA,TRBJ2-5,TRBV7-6,TGTGCCAGCAGCTTAGGGTCAGGGTTGGAGACCCAGTACTTC,CASSLGSGLETQYF
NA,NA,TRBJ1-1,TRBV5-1,TGCGCCAGCAGCTTGGGGCAAGGGGTTCACGCTGAAGCTTTCTTT,CASSLGQGVHAEAFF
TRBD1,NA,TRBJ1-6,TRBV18,TGTGCCAGCTCACGCCAGGGGGTAGATTCACCCCTCCACTTT,CASSRQGVDSPLHF
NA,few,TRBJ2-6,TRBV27,TGTGCCAGCAGCCCCGGGAGGGCCAACGTCCTGACTTTC,CASSPGRANVLTF
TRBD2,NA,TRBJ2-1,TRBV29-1,TGCAGCGTTGTGATCGGGGGGGCTTACAATGAGCAGTTCTTC,CSVVIGGAYNEQFF
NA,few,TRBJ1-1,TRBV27,TGTGCCAGCAGCCGGGCGGGGCCGAACACTGAAGCTTTCTTT,CASSRAGPNTEAFF
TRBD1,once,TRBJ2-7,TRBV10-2,TGCGCCAGCACCCAGGGGGCACGATACGAGCAGTACTTC,CASTQGARYEQYF
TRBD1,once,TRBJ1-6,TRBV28,TGTGCCAGCATCTCCGGGACAGAGTATAATTCACCCCTCCACTTT,CASISGTEYNSPLHF
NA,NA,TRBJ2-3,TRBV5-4,TGTGCCAGCACCCTACAGGGTCGCACAGATACGCAGTATTTT,CASTLQGRTDTQYF